This T cell receptor beta chain derives from a study of OX40 agonist ivuxolimab in advanced cancers. Sequencing was performed with immunoSEQ multiplex PCR; in TCRdb, only in-frame clones are kept and a portion is missing. Of about 96,000 clones listed, about nine tenths are singletons. The CDR3 length is 18 residues. Trimming cost V 2 bases and J 4 bases; bases outside gene matches: 11. Germline V gene data show CDR1 as LNHDA and CDR2 as SQIVND (reference sequence). The TCR originated in an adult with an advanced solid tumor such as melanoma, head and neck, liver or kidney cancer. The specimen comprised CD4+ or CD8+ T cells sorted from blood, sampled in a trial of the OX40 agonist ivuxolimab. This chain links TRBV19 with TRBJ2-2, with 9 bases identical to TRBD2. The CDR3 here is CASSISGGTRPFTGELFF. The CDR3 bases are TGTGCCAGTAGTATAAGCGGGGGGACTAGGCCATTCACCGGGGAGCTGTTTTTT.